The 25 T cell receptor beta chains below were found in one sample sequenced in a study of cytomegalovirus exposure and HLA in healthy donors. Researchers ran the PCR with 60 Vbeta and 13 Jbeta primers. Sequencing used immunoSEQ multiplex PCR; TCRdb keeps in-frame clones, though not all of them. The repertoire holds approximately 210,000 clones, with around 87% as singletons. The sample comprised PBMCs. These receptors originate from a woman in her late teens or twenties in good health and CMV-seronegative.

The CDR3 bases are TGTGCCATGAGCGGGGGCCCGACCCTCGACAATGAGCAGTTCTTC. Its protein product is CAMSGGPTLDNEQFF. The chain couples TRBV10-3 to TRBJ2-1; 8 bases match TRBD2. The CDR3 has 15 amino acids. J was trimmed by 5 bases and V by 9 bases; bases with no gene match: 12. The V gene's germline CDR1 is ENHRY and CDR2 SYGVKD.

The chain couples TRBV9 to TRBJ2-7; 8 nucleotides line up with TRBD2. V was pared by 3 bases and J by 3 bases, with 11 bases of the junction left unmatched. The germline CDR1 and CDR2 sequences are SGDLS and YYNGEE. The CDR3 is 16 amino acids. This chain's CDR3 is CASSAGSAGGLYEQYF. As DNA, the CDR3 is TGTGCCAGCAGCGCCGGTTCGGCGGGAGGCCTCTACGAGCAGTACTTC.

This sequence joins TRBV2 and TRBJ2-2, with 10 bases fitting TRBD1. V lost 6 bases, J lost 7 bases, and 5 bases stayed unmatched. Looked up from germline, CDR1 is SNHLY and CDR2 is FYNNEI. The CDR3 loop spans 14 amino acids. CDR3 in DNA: TGTGCCAGCAGCCCGGACAGGGGGTACGGGGAGCTGTTTTTT. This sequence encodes CASSPDRGYGELFF.

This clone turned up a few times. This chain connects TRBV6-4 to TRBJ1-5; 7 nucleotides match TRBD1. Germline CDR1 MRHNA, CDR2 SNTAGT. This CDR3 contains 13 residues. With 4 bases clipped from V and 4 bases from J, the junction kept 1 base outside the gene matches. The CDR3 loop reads CASSVDRNQPQHF. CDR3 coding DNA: TGTGCCAGCAGTGTGGACAGGAATCAGCCCCAGCATTTT.

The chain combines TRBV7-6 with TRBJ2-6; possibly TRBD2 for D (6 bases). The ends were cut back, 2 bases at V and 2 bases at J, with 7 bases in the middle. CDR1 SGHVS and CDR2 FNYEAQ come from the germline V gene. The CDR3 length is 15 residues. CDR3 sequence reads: CASSLPGAGANVLTF. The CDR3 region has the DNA TGTGCCAGCAGCTTACCGGGGGCTGGGGCCAACGTCCTGACTTTC.

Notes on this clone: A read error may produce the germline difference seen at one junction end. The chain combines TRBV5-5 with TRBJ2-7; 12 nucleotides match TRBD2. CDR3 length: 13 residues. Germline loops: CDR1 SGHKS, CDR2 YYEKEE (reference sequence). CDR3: CASSLGLAGGRDF. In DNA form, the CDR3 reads TGTGCCAGCAGCTTGGGGCTAGCGGGAGGGCGGGACTTC.

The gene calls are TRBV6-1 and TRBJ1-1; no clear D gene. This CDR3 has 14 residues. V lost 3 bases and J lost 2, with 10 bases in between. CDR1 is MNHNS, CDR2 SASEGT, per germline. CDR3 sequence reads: CASSDQAANTEAFF. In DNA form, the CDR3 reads TGTGCCAGCAGTGATCAGGCAGCAAACACTGAAGCTTTCTTT.

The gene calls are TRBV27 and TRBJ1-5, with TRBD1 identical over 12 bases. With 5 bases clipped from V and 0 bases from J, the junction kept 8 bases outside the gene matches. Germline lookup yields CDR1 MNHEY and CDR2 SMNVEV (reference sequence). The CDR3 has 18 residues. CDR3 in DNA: TGTGCCAGCAGTGTTGGGACAGGGGGCGGCCATAGCAATCAGCCCCAGCATTTT. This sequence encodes CASSVGTGGGHSNQPQHF.

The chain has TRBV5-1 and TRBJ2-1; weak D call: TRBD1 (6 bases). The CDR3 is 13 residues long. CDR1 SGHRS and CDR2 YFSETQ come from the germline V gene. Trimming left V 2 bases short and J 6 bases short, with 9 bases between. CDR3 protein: CASSLPGVNEQFF. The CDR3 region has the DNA TGCGCCAGCAGCTTACCAGGGGTCAATGAGCAGTTCTTC.

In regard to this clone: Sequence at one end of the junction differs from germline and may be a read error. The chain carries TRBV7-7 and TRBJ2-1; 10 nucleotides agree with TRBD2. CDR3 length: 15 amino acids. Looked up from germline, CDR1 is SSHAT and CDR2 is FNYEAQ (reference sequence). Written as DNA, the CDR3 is TGTGCTAGCAGCTCTCTAGCGGGAGAGGGCAATGAGCAGTTCTTC. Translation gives CASSSLAGEGNEQFF.

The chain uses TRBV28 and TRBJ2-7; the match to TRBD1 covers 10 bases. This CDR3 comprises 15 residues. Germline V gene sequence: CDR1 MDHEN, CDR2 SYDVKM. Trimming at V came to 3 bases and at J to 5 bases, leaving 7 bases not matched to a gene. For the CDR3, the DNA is TGTGCCAGCAGTTTTCTAGGACAGGGGGGCCACGAGCAGTACTTC. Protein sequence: CASSFLGQGGHEQYF.

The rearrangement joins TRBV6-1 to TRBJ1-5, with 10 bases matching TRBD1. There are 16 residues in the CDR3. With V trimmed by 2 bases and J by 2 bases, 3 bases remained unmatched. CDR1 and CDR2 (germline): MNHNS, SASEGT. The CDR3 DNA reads TGTGCCAGCAGTGAATGGGACAGGGGAGGCAATCAGCCCCAGCATTTT. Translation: CASSEWDRGGNQPQHF.

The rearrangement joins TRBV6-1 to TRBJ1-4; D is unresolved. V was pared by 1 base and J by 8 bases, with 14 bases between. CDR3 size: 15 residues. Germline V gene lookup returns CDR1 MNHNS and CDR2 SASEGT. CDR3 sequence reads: CASSEVTLFGEKLFF. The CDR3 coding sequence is TGTGCCAGCAGTGAAGTCACCTTATTCGGGGAAAAACTGTTTTTT.

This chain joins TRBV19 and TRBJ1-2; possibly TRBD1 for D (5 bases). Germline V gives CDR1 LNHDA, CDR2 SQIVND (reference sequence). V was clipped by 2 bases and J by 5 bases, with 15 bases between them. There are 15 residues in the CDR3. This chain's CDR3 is CASSITPDSPYGYTF. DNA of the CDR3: TGTGCCAGTAGTATAACCCCAGACAGCCCATATGGCTACACCTTC.

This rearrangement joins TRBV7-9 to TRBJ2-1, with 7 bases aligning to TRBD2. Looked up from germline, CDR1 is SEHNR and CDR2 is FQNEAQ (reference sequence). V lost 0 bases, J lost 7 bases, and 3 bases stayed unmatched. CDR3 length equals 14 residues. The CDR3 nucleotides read TGTGCCAGCAGCTTAGCGACTAGCTCGAATGAGCAGTTCTTC. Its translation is CASSLATSSNEQFF.

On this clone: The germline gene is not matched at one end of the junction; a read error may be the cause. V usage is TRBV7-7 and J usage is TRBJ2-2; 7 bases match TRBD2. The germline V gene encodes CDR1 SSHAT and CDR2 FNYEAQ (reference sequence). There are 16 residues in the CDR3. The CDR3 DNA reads TGTGCTAGCAGCCCGGTAGCGGGTAGGAGCACCGGGGAGCTGTTTTTT. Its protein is CASSPVAGRSTGELFF.

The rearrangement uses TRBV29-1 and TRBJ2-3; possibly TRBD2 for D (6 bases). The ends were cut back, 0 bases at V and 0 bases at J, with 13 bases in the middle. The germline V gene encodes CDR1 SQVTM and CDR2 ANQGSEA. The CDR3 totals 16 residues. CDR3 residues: CSVEDRWTTSTDTQYF. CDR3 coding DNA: TGCAGCGTTGAAGATCGGTGGACTACTAGCACAGATACGCAGTATTTT.

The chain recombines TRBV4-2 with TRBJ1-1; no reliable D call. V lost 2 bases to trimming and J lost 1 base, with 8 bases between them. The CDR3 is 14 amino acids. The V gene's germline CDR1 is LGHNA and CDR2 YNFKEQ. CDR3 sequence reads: CASSQSPGNTEAFF. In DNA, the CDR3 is TGTGCCAGCAGCCAAAGCCCGGGGAACACTGAAGCTTTCTTT.

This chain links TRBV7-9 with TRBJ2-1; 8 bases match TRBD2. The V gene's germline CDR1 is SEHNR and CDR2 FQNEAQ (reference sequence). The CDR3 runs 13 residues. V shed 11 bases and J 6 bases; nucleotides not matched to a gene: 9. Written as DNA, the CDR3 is TGTGCCGCGTGGGCGGGAGGATTCAATGAGCAGTTCTTC. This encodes CAAWAGGFNEQFF.

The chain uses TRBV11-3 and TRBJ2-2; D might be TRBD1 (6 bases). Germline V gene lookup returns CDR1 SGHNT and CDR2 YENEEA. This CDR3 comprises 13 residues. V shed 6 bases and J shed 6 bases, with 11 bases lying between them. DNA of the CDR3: TGTGCCAGCAGTAACAGGGACCCCGGGGAGCTGTTTTTT. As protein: CASSNRDPGELFF.

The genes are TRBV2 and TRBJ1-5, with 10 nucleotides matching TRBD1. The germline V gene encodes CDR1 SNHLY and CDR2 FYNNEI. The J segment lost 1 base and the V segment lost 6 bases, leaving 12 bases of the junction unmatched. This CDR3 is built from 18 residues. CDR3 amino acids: CASSSGTGEKRSNQPQHF. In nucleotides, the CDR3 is TGTGCCAGCAGCTCCGGGACAGGGGAGAAGAGAAGCAATCAGCCCCAGCATTTT.

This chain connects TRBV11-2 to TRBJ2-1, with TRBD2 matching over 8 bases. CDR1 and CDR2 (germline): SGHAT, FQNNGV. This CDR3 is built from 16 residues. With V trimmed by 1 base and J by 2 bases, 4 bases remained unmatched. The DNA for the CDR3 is TGTGCCAGCAGCTTAGTTGCGGGGGGCCCCTACAATGAGCAGTTCTTC. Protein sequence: CASSLVAGGPYNEQFF.

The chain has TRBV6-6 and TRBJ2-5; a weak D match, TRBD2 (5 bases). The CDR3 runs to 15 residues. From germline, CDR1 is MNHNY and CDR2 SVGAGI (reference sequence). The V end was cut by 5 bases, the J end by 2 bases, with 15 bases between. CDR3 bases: TGTGCCAGCAGTCCCGGGATCCTAAATCAAGAGACCCAGTACTTC. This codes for CASSPGILNQETQYF.

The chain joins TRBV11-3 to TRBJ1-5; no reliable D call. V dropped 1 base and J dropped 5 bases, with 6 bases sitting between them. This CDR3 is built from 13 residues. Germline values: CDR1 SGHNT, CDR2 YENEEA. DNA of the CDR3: TGTGCCAGCAGCTTAGGGGAGGATCAGCCCCAGCATTTT. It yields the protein CASSLGEDQPQHF.

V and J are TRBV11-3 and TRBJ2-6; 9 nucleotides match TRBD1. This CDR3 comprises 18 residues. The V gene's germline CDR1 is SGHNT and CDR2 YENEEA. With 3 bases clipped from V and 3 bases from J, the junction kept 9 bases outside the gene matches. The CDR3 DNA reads TGTGCCAGCAGCTTGAGTACAGGGGGCGAGGATGGGGCCAACGTCCTGACTTTC. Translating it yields CASSLSTGGEDGANVLTF.